Included here is one TCR beta chain sequence, with context. What antigen it recognizes has not been identified. No clone much larger than this one lies a single base away; base qualities are absent. At one collaborating source in Seattle, patients were enrolled during active infection and were followed longitudinally through the course of disease. The collaborating institutions used their own protocols to collect whole blood in K2EDTA tubes. For TCRbeta analysis, collaborators shipped samples as frozen whole blood, isolated PBMCs, or DNA extracted from either of those sample types. The sample belongs to a study of blood T cell repertoires in COVID-19 (dated by TCRdb to about 2020). With respect to the entire study: The collaborator samples originated in the United States, Italy and Spain and spanned the acute and convalescent phases of COVID-19. The dataset comprised deeply sampled blood TCRbeta repertoires from subjects exposed to, actively infected with, or recovered from COVID-19. The prospective study material was composed of cDNA or gDNA derived from T cells, B-cell-depleted T cells, or PBMCs. The sample metadata nearly always contained a de-identified subject ID, COVID-19 status, age in years and sex. The repertoires were made available in a free public database intended to serve as a resource for research on the immune response to SARS-CoV-2. The samples were drawn from the first 160 participants of the ongoing ImmuneRACE study and from about 1,200 subjects provided by 6 global collaborators. Where available, HLA class I and class II types were taken from metadata supplied by the sample provider and were not determined by assay-based typing.

Overall study results and their limits: How much clinical and demographic metadata was included differed by source and by participant, and the metadata was provided uncurated.

TCRbeta CDR3 regions were amplified from genomic DNA using the immunoSEQ Assay, a bias-controlled multiplex PCR. The authors' analysis ran thus. The number of nucleated cells in each sample was estimated from the amplification of reference gene primers within the assay. To quantify the absolute abundance of each unique TCRbeta CDR3 rearrangement, sequence reads were collapsed and filtered. For each sample, productive Simpson clonality was calculated by taking the square root of Simpson's diversity index across productive rearrangements. Sourced from immuneACCESS, this table was stored by TCRdb with only in-frame sequences that have V and J called. A share of the clones is absent; for the studies checked, an unresolved V gene accounts for under half, and the remainder has no known explanation. V and J calls and clone size are those listed in that table; D and trimming were worked out from the DNA. The sample profile shows around 310,000 clones; 85% to 90% of them were found once. Clones ranked in the top ten supply more than 0.85% of the sample.

Sequencing used peripheral blood. This clonotype was sampled from a woman aged 40 to 55 with COVID-19, enrolled during active disease.

Read as DNA, the sequence is TGTGCCTCGAGGGTCACCTACACCGGGGAGCTGTTTTTT. This sequence encodes CASRVTYTGELFF. The rearrangement joined TRBV19 to TRBJ2-2; TRBD2 might be the D gene, on 5 matching bases. The V and J ends are trimmed by 11 bases and 3 bases, leaving 13 bases between them. The CDR3 numbers 13 residues from cysteine through phenylalanine. Just CDR3 DNA is preserved here, 39 bases in frame from base 1. Taken from the germline V gene (reference sequence), the CDR1 and CDR2 loops are LNHDA and SQIVND.